The rows below give T cell receptor beta chains drawn from one sample of a study of regulatory T cells in long-lasting Graves disease. TCRdb reanalysed the multiplex PCR reads using MiXCR and keeps one entry per CDR3 protein. This repertoire shows about 430,000 distinct CDR3 sequences, approximately 15% found once; its top ten account for approximately 7.8%. These data also featured in a second study, about T cells in Graves' hyperthyroidism and ophthalmopathy.

The sequenced sample was peripheral blood mononuclear cells (PBMCs), obtained at new diagnosis, from a patient treated with antithyroid drugs. The receptors stem from a woman aged 40 to 50 with Graves disease. CDR3s include the opening cysteine and the closing phenylalanine or tryptophan. Each record gives: clone size, D gene, V gene, J gene, CDR3 protein, CDR3 DNA. A D gene is named only where the DNA matches it firmly. Rows give clone size only sometimes, using once, few, many, or a class for an expanded clone.

abundance: many; d_gene: TRBD2; v_gene: TRBV2; j_gene: TRBJ2-1; CDR3aa: CASNKLAGINNEQFF; CDR3nt: TGTGCCAGCAATAAACTAGCGGGAATAAACAATGAGCAGTTCTTC
abundance: .; d_gene: .; v_gene: TRBV19; j_gene: TRBJ2-5; CDR3aa: CASSTGQQETQYF; CDR3nt: TGTGCCAGTAGTACCGGACAGCAAGAGACCCAGTACTTC
abundance: .; d_gene: .; v_gene: TRBV27; j_gene: TRBJ2-3; CDR3aa: CASSLHRSTDTQYF; CDR3nt: TGTGCCAGCAGTTTACACAGGAGCACAGATACGCAGTATTTT
abundance: many; d_gene: .; v_gene: TRBV12-3/TRBV12-4; j_gene: TRBJ1-3; CDR3aa: CASSRGGGPGNTIYF; CDR3nt: TGTGCCAGCAGTCGGGGGGGGGGACCTGGAAACACCATATATTTT
abundance: few; d_gene: .; v_gene: TRBV19; j_gene: TRBJ2-1; CDR3aa: CASSIGWRAGEQFF; CDR3nt: TGTGCCAGTAGTATTGGTTGGCGGGCCGGTGAGCAGTTCTTC
abundance: .; d_gene: .; v_gene: TRBV12-3/TRBV12-4; j_gene: TRBJ2-1; CDR3aa: CASSPGQRFAYNEQFF; CDR3nt: TGTGCCAGCTCACCAGGGCAGCGCTTCGCTTACAATGAGCAGTTCTTC
abundance: many; d_gene: .; v_gene: TRBV19; j_gene: TRBJ1-2; CDR3aa: CASIRDGRQPNYGYTF; CDR3nt: TGTGCCAGTATTAGGGACGGACGTCAACCTAACTATGGCTACACCTTC
abundance: .; d_gene: .; v_gene: TRBV6-1; j_gene: TRBJ2-3; CDR3aa: CASRARASTDTQYF; CDR3nt: TGTGCCAGCAGGGCACGTGCTAGCACAGATACGCAGTATTTT
abundance: many; d_gene: TRBD1; v_gene: TRBV6-1; j_gene: TRBJ1-1; CDR3aa: CASSEIQGGVNTEAFF; CDR3nt: TGTGCCAGCAGTGAGATACAGGGGGGGGTGAACACTGAAGCTTTCTTT
abundance: many; d_gene: .; v_gene: TRBV28; j_gene: TRBJ2-3; CDR3aa: CASSFVAGTDTQYF; CDR3nt: TGTGCCAGCAGTTTTGTGGCAGGCACAGATACGCAGTATTTT
abundance: many; d_gene: .; v_gene: TRBV6-2/TRBV6-3; j_gene: TRBJ2-3; CDR3aa: CASSTEGRWLTDTQYF; CDR3nt: TGTGCCAGCAGTACGGAGGGCCGATGGTTGACAGATACGCAGTATTTT
abundance: .; d_gene: TRBD2; v_gene: TRBV6-1; j_gene: TRBJ2-4; CDR3aa: CASSEQPSGSENIQYF; CDR3nt: TGTGCCAGCAGTGAACAGCCTAGCGGGAGCGAGAACATTCAGTACTTC
abundance: many; d_gene: .; v_gene: TRBV20-1; j_gene: TRBJ1-1; CDR3aa: CSARVRDAEAFF; CDR3nt: TGCAGTGCTAGAGTCCGGGACGCTGAAGCTTTCTTT
abundance: few; d_gene: TRBD2; v_gene: TRBV6-5; j_gene: TRBJ2-2; CDR3aa: CASSYERGLAEPTGELFF; CDR3nt: TGTGCCAGCAGTTACGAAAGGGGACTAGCGGAACCCACCGGGGAGCTGTTTTTT
abundance: many; d_gene: .; v_gene: TRBV28; j_gene: TRBJ2-7; CDR3aa: CASSLVAAGPPYEQYF; CDR3nt: TGTGCCAGCAGTTTAGTAGCGGCGGGGCCACCCTACGAGCAGTACTTC
abundance: many; d_gene: .; v_gene: TRBV12-3/TRBV12-4; j_gene: TRBJ1-4; CDR3aa: CASSPSTDLATNEKLFF; CDR3nt: TGTGCCAGCTCTCCTTCCACCGACCTCGCAACTAATGAAAAACTGTTTTTT
abundance: many; d_gene: TRBD1; v_gene: TRBV30; j_gene: TRBJ2-5; CDR3aa: CAWSLGQGSGETQYF; CDR3nt: TGTGCCTGGAGTCTGGGACAGGGATCCGGAGAGACCCAGTACTTC